The T cell receptor (beta chain) under discussion was sequenced for a study of T-cell reconstitution after alpha-beta-depleted transplantation in children (dated by TCRdb to the mid-2010s). As for the study more broadly: Using TCR repertoire profiling, the study followed T-cell immune reconstitution in a quantitative way in children after TCRalphabeta/CD19-depleted allogeneic hematopoietic cell transplantation.

Libraries were made using PCR. The reads were generated on an Illumina HiSeq 2500. To normalize quantification of the TCRbeta repertoire, the TCR libraries were built with molecular barcoding that relied on unique molecular identifiers. In-frame beta chains were kept once TCRdb had trimmed the public reads at Q25 with fastp and called clones with MiXCR. Here each entry gathers all rows of one CDR3 protein and keeps the most common genes and DNA. In all, the sample holds 200,000 to 300,000 distinct CDR3 sequences, and more than 10% of those were seen once. Roughly 2.6% of the sample comes from the top ten. This clonotype was counted ten times or more. This clone's antigen is unknown. Qualities for individual bases were not recorded, and no much larger clone is one base off. This TCR derives from a human donor who donated a stem cell graft to a child with acute lymphoblastic leukemia. The specimen was PBMCs from the stem cell graft donor, collected from the stem cell graft.

In nucleotide form, the sequence is TGCGCCAGCAGCTGGGACAGCGACACTGAAGCTTTCTTT. Its product reads: CASSWDSDTEAFF. This sequence uses TRBV5-1 and TRBJ1-1; 7 middle bases align to TRBD1. Via the germline V gene, CDR1 is SGHRS and CDR2 YFSETQ. CDR3 length: 13 amino acids, cysteine to phenylalanine. Only the CDR3 region is kept as DNA, spanning 39 bases read in frame from base 1. Trimming accounts for 3 bases at V and 3 bases at J, while the number of junction bases matched to no gene is 2.